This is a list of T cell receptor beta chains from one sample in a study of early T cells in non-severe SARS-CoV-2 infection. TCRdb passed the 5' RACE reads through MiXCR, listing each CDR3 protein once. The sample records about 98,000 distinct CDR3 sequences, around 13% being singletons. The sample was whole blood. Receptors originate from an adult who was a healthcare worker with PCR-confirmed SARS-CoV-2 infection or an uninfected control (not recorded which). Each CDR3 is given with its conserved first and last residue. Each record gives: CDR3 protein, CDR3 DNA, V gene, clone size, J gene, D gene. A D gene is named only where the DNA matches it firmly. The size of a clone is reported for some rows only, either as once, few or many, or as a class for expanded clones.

CASSERGSTDTKYF,TGTGCCAGCAGTGAACGGGGATCAACAGATACGAAGTATTTT,TRBV6-4,.,TRBJ2-3,.
CASSQVGPDKAFF,TGCGCCAGCAGCCAAGTGGGACCCGATAAAGCTTTCTTT,TRBV4-1,few,TRBJ1-1,.
CASSSQAGGSTDTQYF,TGTGCCAGCAGCTCCCAAGCGGGGGGGTCCACAGATACGCAGTATTTT,TRBV12-3/TRBV12-4,few,TRBJ2-3,TRBD2
CASRNTSGTTETQYF,TGTGCCAGCAGAAATACTAGCGGGACCACAGAGACCCAGTACTTC,TRBV21-1,.,TRBJ2-5,.
CASSFGASTEAFF,TGTGCCAGCAGCTTCGGGGCGAGCACTGAAGCTTTCTTT,TRBV5-6,many,TRBJ1-1,.
CASSLGQLREAFF,TGTGCCAGCAGTTTAGGACAGTTGCGTGAAGCTTTCTTT,TRBV12-3/TRBV12-4,many,TRBJ1-1,.
CASSAQAVGNTIYF,TGTGCCAGCAGTGCCCAGGCTGTTGGAAACACCATATATTTT,TRBV6-6,few,TRBJ1-3,.
CASTGGAYNEQFF,TGTGCCAGTACAGGGGGCGCTTACAATGAGCAGTTCTTC,TRBV28,many,TRBJ2-1,TRBD1
CASSVEGLASSYNEQFF,TGTGCCAGCAGCGTAGAGGGACTAGCGAGCTCCTACAATGAGCAGTTCTTC,TRBV9,many,TRBJ2-1,TRBD2
CASSSGGQETQYF,TGTGCCAGCAGCTCCGGGGGGCAAGAGACCCAGTACTTC,TRBV7-6,few,TRBJ2-5,TRBD2
CASSQEGLAGVSEQYF,TGCGCCAGCAGCCAAGAAGGGCTAGCGGGAGTTTCCGAGCAGTACTTC,TRBV4-1,many,TRBJ2-7,TRBD2
CASSQDGSSGANVLTF,TGCGCCAGCAGCCAAGACGGTTCCTCTGGGGCCAACGTCCTGACTTTC,TRBV4-3,many,TRBJ2-6,.
CASSPTRVGGTDTQYF,TGTGCCAGCAGTCCGACTAGGGTCGGTGGGACAGATACGCAGTATTTT,TRBV28,.,TRBJ2-3,.
CASSFPPWGTDTQYF,TGTGCCAGCAGTTTCCCCCCCTGGGGCACAGATACGCAGTATTTT,TRBV12-3/TRBV12-4,.,TRBJ2-3,.